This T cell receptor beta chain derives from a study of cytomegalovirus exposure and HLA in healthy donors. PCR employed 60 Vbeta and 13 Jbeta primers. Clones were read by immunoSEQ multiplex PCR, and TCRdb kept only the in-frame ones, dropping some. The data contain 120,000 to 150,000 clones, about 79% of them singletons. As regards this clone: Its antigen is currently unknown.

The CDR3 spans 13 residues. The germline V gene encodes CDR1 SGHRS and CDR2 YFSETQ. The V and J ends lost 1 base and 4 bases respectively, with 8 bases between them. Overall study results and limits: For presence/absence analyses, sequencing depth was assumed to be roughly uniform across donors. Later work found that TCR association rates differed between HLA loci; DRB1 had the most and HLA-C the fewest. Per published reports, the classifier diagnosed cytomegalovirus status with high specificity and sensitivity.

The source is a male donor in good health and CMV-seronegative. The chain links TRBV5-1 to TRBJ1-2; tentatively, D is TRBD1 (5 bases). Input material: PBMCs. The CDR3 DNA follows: TGCGCCAGCAGCTTGTCCCAGGGCTATGGCTACACCTTC. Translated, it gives CASSLSQGYGYTF.